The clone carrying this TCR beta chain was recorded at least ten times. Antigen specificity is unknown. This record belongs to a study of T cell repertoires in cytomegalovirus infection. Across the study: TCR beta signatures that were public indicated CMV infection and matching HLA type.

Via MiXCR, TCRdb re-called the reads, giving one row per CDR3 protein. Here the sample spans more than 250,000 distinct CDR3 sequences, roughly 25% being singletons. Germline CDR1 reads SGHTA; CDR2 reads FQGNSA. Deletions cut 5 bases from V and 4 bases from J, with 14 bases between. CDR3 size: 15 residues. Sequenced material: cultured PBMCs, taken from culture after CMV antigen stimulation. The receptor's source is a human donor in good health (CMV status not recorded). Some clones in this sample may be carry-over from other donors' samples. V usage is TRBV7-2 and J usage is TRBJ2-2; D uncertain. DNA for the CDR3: TGTGCCAGCAGCGCAACTTGGTTTAGCACCGGGGAGCTGTTTTTT. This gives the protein CASSATWFSTGELFF.